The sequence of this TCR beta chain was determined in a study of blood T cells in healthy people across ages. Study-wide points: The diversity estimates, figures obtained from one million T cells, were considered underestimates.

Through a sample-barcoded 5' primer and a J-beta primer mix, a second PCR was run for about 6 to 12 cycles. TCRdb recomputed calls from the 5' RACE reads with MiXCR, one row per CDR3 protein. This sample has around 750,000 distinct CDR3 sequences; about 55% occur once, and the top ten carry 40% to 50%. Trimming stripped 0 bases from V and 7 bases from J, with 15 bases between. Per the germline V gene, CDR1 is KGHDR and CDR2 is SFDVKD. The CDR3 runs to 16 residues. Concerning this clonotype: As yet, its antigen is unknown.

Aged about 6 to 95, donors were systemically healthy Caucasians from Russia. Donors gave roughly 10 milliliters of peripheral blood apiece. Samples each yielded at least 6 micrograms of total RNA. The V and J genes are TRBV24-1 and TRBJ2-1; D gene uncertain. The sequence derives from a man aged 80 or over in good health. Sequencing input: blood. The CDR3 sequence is CATSDLAQVGKNEQFF. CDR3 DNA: TGTGCCACCAGTGATTTGGCGCAGGTGGGTAAGAATGAGCAGTTCTTC.